Each of the 27 T cell receptor beta chains below was sequenced from the same sample in a study of T-cell reconstitution after alpha-beta-depleted transplantation in children. Unique molecular identifiers tagged the TCRbeta library. One entry per CDR3 protein results from TCRdb running MiXCR on the PCR reads. The repertoire holds 400,000 to 450,000 distinct CDR3 sequences, 43% seen once, with around a quarter in the top ten. The sequences come from PBMCs, collected before TCRalphabeta/CD19-depleted stem cell transplant. The receptors shown here come from a girl under 10 years old with aplastic anemia, due to receive a stem cell transplant.

This clonotype was found many times. Germline is not matched at one junction end, which may reflect a read error. The chain joins TRBV7-7 to TRBJ2-1; the D gene is possibly TRBD2 (6 bases). Germline values: CDR1 SSHAT, CDR2 FNYEAQ (reference sequence). The CDR3 is 14 amino acids. CDR3 amino acids: CASSLGGTGNEQFF. CDR3 nucleotides: TGTGCTAGCAGCTTAGGCGGGACCGGCAATGAGCAGTTCTTC.

The chain uses TRBV7-9 and TRBJ1-2; D gene unclear. Germline V CDR1 and CDR2: SEHNR, FQNEAQ (reference sequence). CDR3 size: 12 residues. Between the trimmed V and J ends, which lost 8 bases and 9 bases, there was a span of 16 bases. CDR3 amino acids: CASQIHSISYTF. DNA for the CDR3: TGTGCCAGCCAAATACACTCTATCAGCTACACCTTC.

The rearrangement joins TRBV29-1 to TRBJ2-3; D is unresolved. With 4 bases removed from V and 0 bases from J, the gap between germline ends came to 11 bases. The germline gives CDR1 SQVTM, CDR2 ANQGSEA. The CDR3 length is 14 residues. Here the CDR3 DNA reads TGCAGCGTTGTTTTGCTGGGGAGCACAGATACGCAGTATTTT. Its translation: CSVVLLGSTDTQYF.

This rearrangement joins TRBV11-2 to TRBJ2-1, with 8 nucleotides matching TRBD2. This CDR3 has 16 amino acids. The germline gives CDR1 SGHAT, CDR2 FQNNGV. Trimming cost V 1 base and J 1 base; bases outside gene matches: 3. The CDR3 spells CASSLVSGVSYNEQFF. The CDR3 bases are TGTGCCAGCAGCTTAGTTAGCGGGGTGTCCTACAATGAGCAGTTCTTC.

The J gene is TRBJ2-5, the V gene TRBV3-1; 15 bases map to TRBD2. Looked up from germline, CDR1 is LGHDT and CDR2 is YNNKEL (reference sequence). The CDR3 extends over 17 amino acids. V lost 3 bases to trimming and J lost 5 bases; unmatched junction nucleotides: 7. CDR3 DNA sequence: TGTGCCAGCAGCCAGCGGACTAGCGGGAGGGCCGTGGAGACCCAGTACTTC. This sequence encodes CASSQRTSGRAVETQYF.

This clonotype was seen ten or more times. The CDR3 region is CASSSRLAGEMYEQYF. CDR3 DNA: TGCGCCAGCAGCTCCAGACTAGCGGGAGAAATGTACGAGCAGTACTTC. V usage is TRBV5-1 and J usage is TRBJ2-7; 12 nucleotides agree with TRBD2. CDR1 and CDR2 from the germline V gene are SGHRS and YFSETQ. The CDR3 covers 16 residues. The V segment lost 3 bases and the J segment 4 bases; nucleotides outside the gene matches: 8.

V gene TRBV5-6 combines with J gene TRBJ2-3; 7 bases agree with TRBD2. Unmatched junction bases numbered 6, after V lost 7 bases and J lost 1 base. Germline CDR1 reads SGHDT; CDR2 reads YYEEEE. The CDR3 is 14 residues long. CDR3 residues: CASLGGPGTDTQYF. The DNA for the CDR3 is TGTGCCAGCTTGGGAGGGCCGGGCACAGATACGCAGTATTTT.

The gene calls are TRBV27 and TRBJ2-7, with D perhaps TRBD1 (5 bases). Looked up from germline, CDR1 is MNHEY and CDR2 is SMNVEV (reference sequence). V lost 5 bases to trimming and J lost 0 bases, with 14 bases between them. This CDR3 contains 15 residues. CDR3 region: CASSPLQVPSYEQYF. The DNA for the CDR3 is TGTGCCAGCAGTCCGCTACAGGTCCCCTCCTACGAGCAGTACTTC.

The CDR3 sequence: CASSPIGLSTDTQYF. The CDR3 DNA reads as TGTGCCAGCAGCCCGATCGGACTATCCACAGATACGCAGTATTTT. The gene calls are TRBV7-6 and TRBJ2-3; TRBD2 might be the D (6 bases). Trimming took off 5 bases at V and 2 bases at J, with 14 bases between the two ends. CDR3 length equals 15 residues. Germline V CDR1 and CDR2: SGHVS, FNYEAQ.

The V and J genes are TRBV13 and TRBJ2-7; possibly TRBD1 for D (6 bases). The CDR3 is 15 residues long. V gave up 1 base and J gave up 3 bases, with 13 bases separating them. CDR1 and CDR2 (germline): PRHDT, FYEKMQ (reference sequence). CDR3 protein: CASSLERGIIYEQYF. CDR3 bases: TGTGCCAGCAGCTTAGAAAGGGGGATTATCTACGAGCAGTACTTC.

This clonotype was recorded at least ten times. The CDR3 sequence is CASSVGGLAGGGNEQFF. CDR3 bases: TGTGCCAGCAGCGTAGGGGGACTAGCGGGAGGGGGCAATGAGCAGTTCTTC. The rearrangement joins TRBV9 to TRBJ2-1; 16 nucleotides line up with TRBD2. Germline V gene sequence: CDR1 SGDLS, CDR2 YYNGEE. The CDR3 sequence is 17 residues long. The junction had 3 bases not matched to a gene; V was cut back by 0 bases and J by 6 bases.

In the case of this clonotype: A much more abundant neighbour one base away suggests this may be a read error. The final CDR3 position lacks the conserved phenylalanine or tryptophan, pointing to a likely read error. J is TRBJ2-7 and V is TRBV28, with 8 bases that match TRBD2. The CDR3 totals 11 residues. Germline CDR1 is MDHEN and CDR2 is SYDVKM. With 7 bases clipped from V and 4 bases from J, the junction kept 0 bases outside the gene matches. CDR3 sequence reads: CASTSGYEQYL. CDR3 sequence (DNA): TGTGCCAGCACTAGCGGGTACGAGCAGTACCTC.

The chain couples TRBV20-1 to TRBJ2-3; D gene unclear. This CDR3 contains 13 residues. The germline CDR1 and CDR2 sequences are DFQATT and SNEGSKA (reference sequence). V lost 5 bases to trimming and J lost 10 bases, with 19 bases between them. The CDR3 nucleotides are TGCAGTGCTCCCCCGCCCCAACGGTCGGCGCAGTATTTT. This translates into CSAPPPQRSAQYF.

This clonotype is a singleton in its sample. J is TRBJ2-3 and V is TRBV20-1, with 12 bases matching TRBD2. With V trimmed by 6 bases and J by 5 bases, 12 bases remained unmatched. In germline, CDR1 is DFQATT, CDR2 SNEGSKA (reference sequence). The CDR3 has 16 amino acids. CDR3 DNA: TGCAGTGCCACGCCTCGGACTAGCGGGACCGGAGATACGCAGTATTTT. Translation gives CSATPRTSGTGDTQYF.

The sample holds many counts of this clonotype. The chain couples TRBV28 to TRBJ2-5, with D possibly matching TRBD2 (6 bases). The V end lost 4 bases, the J end lost 3 bases, and 24 bases lay between the germline ends. Germline V gene data show CDR1 as MDHEN and CDR2 as SYDVKM. This CDR3 contains 18 residues. The CDR3 reads CASSYPRSGRVFEETQYF. CDR3 coding DNA: TGTGCCAGCAGTTACCCCCGGAGCGGGCGAGTTTTCGAAGAGACCCAGTACTTC. The whole variable domain, remainder taken from reference TRBV28 and TRBJ2-5, is DVKVTQSSRYLVKRTGEKVFLECVQDMDHENMFWYRQDPGLGLRLIYFSYDVKMKEKGDIPEGYSVSREKKERFSLILESASTNQTSMYLCASSYPRSGRVFEETQYFGPGTRLLVL.

V gene TRBV28 combines with J gene TRBJ2-3; D is possibly TRBD2 (7 bases). V shed 6 bases and J shed 2 bases, with 15 bases lying between them. Germline CDR1 MDHEN, CDR2 SYDVKM. The CDR3 consists of 15 residues. CDR3 sequence (DNA): TGTGCCAGCAGCCAAGGGGGGGACGTCACAGATACGCAGTATTTT. Protein sequence: CASSQGGDVTDTQYF.

V usage is TRBV10-3 and J usage is TRBJ2-7; D uncertain. The CDR3 length is 12 residues. V dropped 3 bases and J dropped 2 bases, with 5 bases sitting between them. The germline gives CDR1 ENHRY, CDR2 SYGVKD. The CDR3 DNA is TGTGCCATCAGTGACAATACCTACGAGCAGTACTTC. Translation: CAISDNTYEQYF.

This clonotype has only a few counts. The rearrangement uses TRBV20-1 and TRBJ1-5; a weak D match, TRBD1 (5 bases). The CDR3 consists of 15 residues. Germline assignment: CDR1 DFQATT and CDR2 SNEGSKA (reference sequence). The germline V and J ends were trimmed by 3 bases and 3 bases, with 15 bases remaining between them. The CDR3 DNA reads as TGCAGTGCTAGTGATCAGGGACGGAACAATCAGCCCCAGCATTTT. This encodes CSASDQGRNNQPQHF.

The chain is built from TRBV29-1 and TRBJ2-3; D is unclear. The CDR3 covers 12 residues. Germline V gene data show CDR1 as SQVTM and CDR2 as ANQGSEA. The germline V and J ends were trimmed by 2 bases and 3 bases, with 6 bases remaining between them. CDR3 protein: CSVELGTDTQYF. CDR3 DNA: TGCAGCGTTGAACTGGGGACAGATACGCAGTATTTT.

This clonotype was detected only a few times. The V gene is TRBV29-1, the J gene TRBJ1-1; a possible D gene is TRBD1 (6 bases). CDR1 is SQVTM, CDR2 ANQGSEA, per germline. The CDR3 runs to 11 residues. V gave up 7 bases and J gave up 7 bases, with 13 bases separating them. The CDR3 protein is CSATGTIEAFF. CDR3 nucleotides: TGCAGCGCCACAGGGACCATTGAAGCTTTCTTT.

This clonotype has more than one count but fewer than ten. The CDR3 coding sequence is TGCAGTGCCCAGCGGGGGCCTAGCACAGATACGCAGTATTTT. Its protein product is CSAQRGPSTDTQYF. The chain carries TRBV20-1 and TRBJ2-3, with 8 bases identical to TRBD2. V shed 6 bases and J 0 bases; nucleotides not matched to a gene: 5. CDR3 size: 14 residues. The germline V gene encodes CDR1 DFQATT and CDR2 SNEGSKA (reference sequence).

The rearrangement links TRBV5-1 to TRBJ2-2; possibly TRBD1 for D (6 bases). The germline V and J ends were trimmed by 0 bases and 3 bases, with 9 bases remaining between them. CDR1 SGHRS and CDR2 YFSETQ come from the germline V gene. The CDR3 covers 15 residues. The CDR3 sequence is CASSLGQVDTGELFF. In nucleotides, the CDR3 is TGCGCCAGCAGCTTGGGACAGGTTGACACCGGGGAGCTGTTTTTT.

The chain couples TRBV10-1 to TRBJ2-5; 7 bases fit TRBD2. This CDR3 has 16 residues. CDR1 is WNHNN, CDR2 SYGVQD, per germline (reference sequence). Trimming at V came to 4 bases and at J to 5 bases, leaving 13 bases not matched to a gene. The CDR3 sequence is CASSGTSVEGQETQYF. The CDR3 DNA reads TGCGCCAGCAGTGGTACTAGCGTTGAAGGCCAGGAGACCCAGTACTTC.

This clonotype was seen a handful of times. In nucleotides, the CDR3 is TGCAGCGTCGGACAGGGATCCCTATACGAGCAGTACTTC. Its protein product is CSVGQGSLYEQYF. This chain joins TRBV29-1 and TRBJ2-7, with 8 nucleotides matching TRBD1. Per germline, CDR1 SQVTM and CDR2 ANQGSEA. V lost 6 bases and J lost 4; bases outside the gene matches: 8. The CDR3 runs to 13 residues.

This clonotype was picked up many times. The chain links TRBV7-9 to TRBJ2-7, with 7 bases that match TRBD1. The V and J ends lost 6 bases and 2 bases, in that order; junction bases with no gene match: 1. CDR3 size: 12 residues. Germline lookup yields CDR1 SEHNR and CDR2 FQNEAQ (reference sequence). The CDR3 is CASRGQTYEQYF. CDR3 nucleotide sequence: TGTGCCAGCAGGGGACAGACCTACGAGCAGTACTTC.

This clonotype has a handful of counts. The gene calls are TRBV20-1 and TRBJ2-1; TRBD2 matches 9 bases. V was pared by 3 bases and J by 6 bases, with 6 bases of the junction left unmatched. The CDR3 sequence is 14 residues long. The germline V gene has CDR1 DFQATT and CDR2 SNEGSKA (reference sequence). This CDR3 is CSASQAGGPNEQFF. The CDR3 DNA is TGCAGTGCTAGTCAAGCGGGAGGACCCAATGAGCAGTTCTTC.

This chain connects TRBV2 to TRBJ2-3; 15 nucleotides line up with TRBD2. Trimming took 4 bases from V and 2 from J; bases not matched to a gene: 7. CDR3 length: 18 amino acids. Looked up from germline, CDR1 is SNHLY and CDR2 is FYNNEI. Here the CDR3 DNA reads TGTGCCAGCAGTGTGCGGACTAGCGGGGGGGCCAACACAGATACGCAGTATTTT. The encoded protein is CASSVRTSGGANTDTQYF.